These 24 T cell receptor beta chains were all obtained from the same sample, sequenced in a study of shared clonotypes between healthy human individuals. Profiling relied on immunoSEQ multiplex PCR, and the TCRdb table lists in-frame clones only, not all of them. The sample consists of 600,000 to 750,000 clones, roughly 78% of them appearing once. The sample taken for sequencing was memory CD4+ T cells sorted from blood. The subset was: CD45RA-negative fraction. Every receptor here comes from a woman aged 25 to 39 in good health.

Comments on this clone: Since a much larger clone is just one base distant, this may be a read error. This CDR3 is also generated by other DNA sequences in the sample. V usage is TRBV5-1 and J usage is TRBJ2-1, with D possibly matching TRBD1 (6 bases). The CDR3 extends over 15 amino acids. V lost 0 bases, J lost 4 bases, and 11 bases lay in between. Per the germline V gene, CDR1 is SGHRS and CDR2 is YFSETQ. The CDR3 nucleotides are TGCGCCAGCAGCTTGGACAGGGTGGAGTACAATGAGCAGTTCTTC. Translated: CASSLDRVEYNEQFF.

A word on this clone: The germline gene is not matched at one end of the junction; a read error may be the cause. V usage is TRBV4-1 and J usage is TRBJ2-3; maybe TRBD1 (6 bases). The V gene's germline CDR1 is MGHRA and CDR2 YSYEKL. This CDR3 contains 14 residues. CDR3: CASSQDDGGSSMDF. As DNA, the CDR3 is TGCGCCAGCAGCCAAGATGATGGGGGCTCTAGCATGGATTTT.

This clone was counted ten times or more. The chain employs TRBV28 and TRBJ1-5; 9 bases are shared with TRBD1. Germline lookup yields CDR1 MDHEN and CDR2 SYDVKM. J gave up 7 bases and V 7 bases, and 8 bases lay outside the gene matches. The CDR3 length is 14 residues. The CDR3 spells CASNIQGAGQPQHF. In DNA, the CDR3 is TGTGCCAGCAACATACAGGGGGCTGGGCAGCCCCAGCATTTT.

The chain has TRBV29-1 and TRBJ2-1; 10 bases fit TRBD1. V gave up 4 bases and J gave up 7 bases; unmatched junction bases: 4. From germline, CDR1 is SQVTM and CDR2 ANQGSEA. This CDR3 contains 13 residues. The CDR3 DNA is TGCAGCGTTGCGGGACAGGGGTTAAATGAGCAGTTCTTC. This gives the protein CSVAGQGLNEQFF.

J is TRBJ2-1 and V is TRBV5-4; 13 bases align to TRBD2. The germline CDR1 and CDR2 sequences are SGHNT and YYREEE (reference sequence). V shed 1 base and J 7 bases; nucleotides not matched to a gene: 5. The CDR3 runs to 16 residues. The CDR3 coding sequence is TGTGCCAGCAGCTTGTGGACTAGCGGGAGCGGAAATGAGCAGTTCTTC. The encoded protein is CASSLWTSGSGNEQFF.

This clone was detected only a few times. The chain couples TRBV7-9 to TRBJ2-1; tentatively, D is TRBD1 (5 bases). Trimming took 8 bases from V and 4 from J, leaving 18 bases between them. Germline CDR1 and CDR2: SEHNR and FQNEAQ (reference sequence). This CDR3 spans 15 amino acids. CDR3 in amino acids: CASALPGATYNEQFF. CDR3 nucleotide sequence: TGTGCCAGCGCTCTCCCTGGGGCCACTTACAATGAGCAGTTCTTC.

The V gene is TRBV10-3, the J gene TRBJ2-7; maybe TRBD1 (5 bases). Germline CDR1 and CDR2: ENHRY and SYGVKD. Trimming took off 2 bases at V and 0 bases at J, with 8 bases between the two ends. The CDR3 runs to 14 residues. CDR3 region: CAISEGATSYEQYF. In DNA form, the CDR3 reads TGTGCCATCAGTGAGGGGGCGACCTCCTACGAGCAGTACTTC.

The V call is TRBV19, the J call TRBJ2-2; the D is unclear. V lost 8 bases, J lost 4 bases, and 14 bases lay in between. This CDR3 spans 14 amino acids. CDR1 and CDR2 from the germline V gene are LNHDA and SQIVND (reference sequence). The CDR3 region is CASLKAWGTGELFF. For the CDR3, the DNA is TGTGCCAGTCTAAAGGCGTGGGGCACCGGGGAGCTGTTTTTT.

The CDR3 reads CASLGGTYEQYF. DNA for the CDR3: TGTGCCAGCCTTGGCGGGACCTACGAGCAGTACTTC. The chain links TRBV6-1 to TRBJ2-7, with a weak D call TRBD2 (6 bases). The CDR3 length is 12 residues. CDR1 and CDR2 (germline): MNHNS, SASEGT. V gave up 8 bases and J gave up 2 bases, with 10 bases separating them.

The chain combines TRBV11-2 with TRBJ2-3; D might be TRBD2 (6 bases). The CDR3 has 14 residues. Per the germline V gene, CDR1 is SGHAT and CDR2 is FQNNGV. V dropped 7 bases and J dropped 3 bases, with 14 bases sitting between them. In DNA, the CDR3 is TGTGCCAGCAAAGTGGGTAGCGGTACAGATACGCAGTATTTT. Its protein is CASKVGSGTDTQYF. Complete variable domain (other parts from reference TRBV11-2 and TRBJ2-3): EAGVAQSPRYKIIEKRQSVAFWCNPISGHATLYWYQQILGQGPKLLIQFQNNGVVDDSQLPKDRFSAERLKGVDSTLKIQPAKLEDSAVYLCASKVGSGTDTQYFGPGTRLTVL.

This clone was seen a handful of times. The gene calls are TRBV19 and TRBJ2-5; possibly TRBD2 for D (5 bases). The CDR3 sequence is 13 residues long. V lost 1 base to trimming and J lost 5 bases, with 8 bases between them. CDR1 is LNHDA and CDR2 is SQIVND in the germline V gene (reference sequence). The CDR3 loop reads CASSIGGWETQYF. CDR3 sequence (DNA): TGTGCCAGTAGTATAGGAGGGTGGGAGACCCAGTACTTC.

The rearrangement joins TRBV5-1 to TRBJ2-5; perhaps TRBD2 as D (6 bases). V lost 4 bases and J 5 bases, leaving 18 bases between the germline ends. Looked up from germline, CDR1 is SGHRS and CDR2 is YFSETQ. This CDR3 is 15 amino acids long. The CDR3 loop reads CASSKEGLGSETQYF. The CDR3, as DNA: TGCGCCAGCAGCAAGGAGGGGTTAGGGTCGGAGACCCAGTACTTC.

The V and J genes are TRBV7-7 and TRBJ2-1; perhaps D is TRBD1 or TRBD2 (5 bases each). The germline V gene has CDR1 SSHAT and CDR2 FNYEAQ (reference sequence). This CDR3 comprises 12 residues. The V end was cut by 10 bases, the J end by 12 bases, with 19 bases between. The DNA of the CDR3 is TGTGCCACGGGACCATCGACAATGGTGCAGTTCTTC. Translation: CATGPSTMVQFF.

J is TRBJ2-2 and V is TRBV5-5; 10 nucleotides match TRBD2. The junction had 4 bases not matched to a gene; V was cut back by 3 bases and J by 2 bases. The CDR3 loop spans 16 amino acids. Germline CDR1 reads SGHKS; CDR2 reads YYEKEE (reference sequence). The chain's CDR3 is CASSSGLAVNTGELFF. For the CDR3, the DNA is TGTGCCAGCAGCTCTGGACTAGCGGTTAACACCGGGGAGCTGTTTTTT.

The gene calls are TRBV19 and TRBJ2-1; 14 positions agree with TRBD2. The V segment lost 4 bases and the J segment 6 bases; nucleotides outside the gene matches: 2. The germline CDR1 and CDR2 sequences are LNHDA and SQIVND (reference sequence). The CDR3 consists of 15 residues. In DNA, the CDR3 is TGTGCCAGTAGTAGCGGGACTAGCGGGAGCAATGAGCAGTTCTTC. Translated, it gives CASSSGTSGSNEQFF.

V is TRBV28 and J is TRBJ1-4; the match to TRBD1 covers 7 bases. Germline V CDR1 and CDR2: MDHEN, SYDVKM. The CDR3 sequence is 13 residues long. V was pared by 8 bases and J by 8 bases, with 8 bases of the junction left unmatched. CDR3 protein: CASRSGGLEKLFF. For the CDR3, the DNA is TGTGCCAGCCGCTCAGGGGGACTGGAAAAACTGTTTTTT. Complete variable domain (other parts from reference TRBV28 and TRBJ1-4): DVKVTQSSRYLVKRTGEKVFLECVQDMDHENMFWYRQDPGLGLRLIYFSYDVKMKEKGDIPEGYSVSREKKERFSLILESASTNQTSMYLCASRSGGLEKLFFGSGTQLSVL.

About this clone: The same CDR3 arises from other DNA sequences in this sample as well. The genes are TRBV5-1 and TRBJ2-1; tentative D call: TRBD1 (6 bases). CDR1 is SGHRS, CDR2 YFSETQ, per germline. The CDR3 loop spans 14 amino acids. V lost 4 bases and J lost 4, with 12 bases in between. In DNA form, the CDR3 reads TGCGCCAGCAGCAATGAAGGGGGTTACAATGAGCAGTTCTTC. Encoded protein: CASSNEGGYNEQFF.

The chain combines TRBV6-5 with TRBJ2-7; the match to TRBD1 covers 7 bases. V was pared by 6 bases and J by 3 bases, with 11 bases of the junction left unmatched. Germline-derived CDR1 and CDR2 are MNHEY and SVGAGI. The CDR3 consists of 15 residues. CDR3 DNA sequence: TGTGCCAGCAGGGAGGTAGGGGGCGACTTCTACGAGCAGTACTTC. This encodes CASREVGGDFYEQYF.

V gene TRBV9 combines with J gene TRBJ1-1; perhaps TRBD1 as D (6 bases). V was cut by 0 bases and J by 1 base, with 16 bases left in between. This CDR3 spans 17 amino acids. Germline-derived CDR1 and CDR2 are SGDLS and YYNGEE. This chain's CDR3 is CASSVAGGGRANTEAFF. The CDR3, as DNA: TGTGCCAGCAGCGTAGCCGGAGGGGGGCGGGCGAACACTGAAGCTTTCTTT.

J is TRBJ2-3 and V is TRBV25-1; D is possibly TRBD2 (6 bases). Per germline, CDR1 MGHDK and CDR2 SYGVNS. Trimming shortened V by 7 bases and J by 1 base, and 12 bases separated the two germline ends. The CDR3 is made up of 14 amino acids. The CDR3 loop reads CASNRGAGTDTQYF. The CDR3 DNA reads as TGTGCCAGCAACCGCGGGGCAGGCACAGATACGCAGTATTTT.

The chain joins TRBV28 to TRBJ1-2; possibly TRBD1 for D (5 bases). V lost 2 bases, J lost 2 bases, and 9 bases lay in between. Per the germline V gene, CDR1 is MDHEN and CDR2 is SYDVKM. The length of the CDR3 is 14 residues. CDR3 nucleotides: TGTGCCAGCAGTTTAGACAGCTTGAACTATGGCTACACCTTC. Its protein is CASSLDSLNYGYTF.

The chain combines TRBV4-1 with TRBJ2-1; D is perhaps TRBD1 (6 bases). This CDR3 spans 19 amino acids. CDR1 is MGHRA and CDR2 is YSYEKL in the germline V gene. The V end was cut by 3 bases, the J end by 6 bases, with 27 bases between. DNA of the CDR3: TGCGCCAGCAGCCACGTCTCAACTACGACAGGAGCCCGATCCAATGAGCAGTTCTTC. The encoded protein is CASSHVSTTTGARSNEQFF.

This clone has only a few counts. Other DNA variants within this sample encode the same CDR3. The chain has TRBV15 and TRBJ2-5; D may be TRBD2 (6 bases). CDR1 and CDR2 from the germline V gene are LNHNV and YYDKDF (reference sequence). There are 14 residues in the CDR3. The germline V and J ends were trimmed by 0 bases and 2 bases, with 7 bases remaining between them. In DNA form, the CDR3 reads TGTGCCACCAGCAGAGATCGGGGGCAAGAGACCCAGTACTTC. The encoded protein is CATSRDRGQETQYF. The whole variable domain, remainder taken from reference TRBV15 and TRBJ2-5, is DAMVIQNPRYQVTQFGKPVTLSCSQTLNHNVMYWYQQKSSQAPKLLFHYYDKDFNNEADTPDNFQSRRPNTSFCFLDIRSPGLGDTAMYLCATSRDRGQETQYFGPGTRLLVL.

This clone was counted a few times. The sample contains more than one DNA sequence encoding this CDR3. This chain uses TRBV11-3 with TRBJ2-1, with TRBD1 matching over 12 bases. With 5 bases clipped from V and 8 bases from J, the junction kept 7 bases outside the gene matches. Germline V gene data show CDR1 as SGHNT and CDR2 as YENEEA. The CDR3 has 15 amino acids. CDR3 in amino acids: CASSPGQGAVDEQFF. The CDR3 coding sequence is TGTGCCAGCAGCCCGGGACAGGGGGCTGTAGATGAGCAGTTCTTC.